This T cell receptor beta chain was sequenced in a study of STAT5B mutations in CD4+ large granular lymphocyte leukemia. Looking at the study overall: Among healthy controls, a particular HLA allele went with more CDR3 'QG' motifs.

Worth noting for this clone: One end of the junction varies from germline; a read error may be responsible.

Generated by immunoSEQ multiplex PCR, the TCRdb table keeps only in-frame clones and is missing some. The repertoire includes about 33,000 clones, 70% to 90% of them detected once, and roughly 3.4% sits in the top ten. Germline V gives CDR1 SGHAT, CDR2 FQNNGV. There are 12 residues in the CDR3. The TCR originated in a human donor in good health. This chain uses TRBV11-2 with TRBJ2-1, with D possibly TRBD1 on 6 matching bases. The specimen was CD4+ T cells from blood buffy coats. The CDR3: CASSLGRDNRIF. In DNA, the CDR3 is TGTGCCAGCAGTCTTGGACGGGACAATAGGATCTTC.